What follows are 24 T cell receptor beta chains derived from one specimen sequenced in a study of shared clonotypes between healthy human individuals. Data came from immunoSEQ multiplex PCR; TCRdb stores just in-frame clones and leaves some out. The sample shows approximately 1.1 million clones, roughly 74% of them seen only once. The specimen was memory CD4+ T cells from PBMCs. Subset defined: CD45RA-negative fraction. The receptors originated from a man aged 18 to 35 in good health. Some clones in this sample may be carry-over from other donors' samples.

The CDR3 region is CATSRQGGSYGYTF. The CDR3 DNA reads TGTGCCACCAGCAGACAGGGGGGAAGCTATGGCTACACCTTC. The chain combines TRBV15 with TRBJ1-2; TRBD1 matches at 7 bases. The CDR3 is 14 residues long. V lost 2 bases to trimming and J lost 4 bases; unmatched junction nucleotides: 4. Germline V gene data show CDR1 as LNHNV and CDR2 as YYDKDF (reference sequence).

The rearrangement joins TRBV10-1 to TRBJ2-1; 12 bases fit TRBD2. Germline lookup yields CDR1 WNHNN and CDR2 SYGVQD (reference sequence). V shed 5 bases, J shed 0 bases, and the junction held 2 bases outside the gene matches. The CDR3 sequence is 16 residues long. The CDR3 DNA is TGCGCCAGCAGTCGGGGACTAGCGGGCTCCTACAATGAGCAGTTCTTC. This translates into CASSRGLAGSYNEQFF.

The J gene is TRBJ1-1, the V gene TRBV7-2; D gene ambiguous. This CDR3 spans 13 amino acids. V gave up 3 bases and J gave up 7 bases, with 12 bases separating them. Germline assignment: CDR1 SGHTA and CDR2 FQGNSA. For the CDR3, the DNA is TGTGCCAGCAGCTTGGTAGTGGACGGTGAAGCTTTCTTT. Its protein product is CASSLVVDGEAFF.

As concerns this clone: Other nucleotide sequences from this sample produce the same CDR3. The gene calls are TRBV9 and TRBJ1-5; TRBD1 matches 7 bases. This CDR3 has 15 residues. Germline trimming cut 0 bases from V and 4 bases from J; bases unmatched to any gene: 4. In germline, CDR1 is SGDLS, CDR2 YYNGEE. CDR3 amino acids: CASSVGGTDNQPQHF. CDR3 bases: TGTGCCAGCAGCGTAGGGGGGACAGATAATCAGCCCCAGCATTTT. Full variable domain (outside the CDR3, taken from reference TRBV9 and TRBJ1-5): DSGVTQTPKHLITATGQRVTLRCSPRSGDLSVYWYQQSLDQGLQFLIQYYNGEERAKGNILERFSAQQFPDLHSELNLSSLELGDSALYFCASSVGGTDNQPQHFGDGTRLSIL.

V and J are TRBV28 and TRBJ1-4; 10 bases match TRBD1. The CDR3 runs to 15 residues. Trimming removed 7 bases from V and 6 bases from J; junction bases left unmatched: 8. In germline, CDR1 is MDHEN, CDR2 SYDVKM. The CDR3 loop is CASTSPGTGDEKLFF. The CDR3 DNA sequence: TGTGCCAGCACCTCTCCCGGGACAGGGGATGAAAAACTGTTTTTT.

The J gene is TRBJ1-3, the V gene TRBV30; the D is unclear. Per the germline V gene, CDR1 is GTSNPN and CDR2 is SVGIG (reference sequence). The ends were cut back, 4 bases at V and 12 bases at J, with 10 bases in the middle. CDR3 size: 10 residues. CDR3 nucleotides: TGTGCCTGGACTCTACTGGACATATATTTT. It encodes CAWTLLDIYF.

The rearrangement joins TRBV30 to TRBJ2-5, with D maybe TRBD2 (6 bases). CDR1 is GTSNPN, CDR2 SVGIG, per germline (reference sequence). The CDR3 covers 13 residues. V was trimmed by 4 bases and J by 4 bases, leaving 13 bases between them. In DNA form, the CDR3 reads TGTGCCTGGAATCCGGGAGTTGGAGAGACCCAGTACTTC. Translating gives CAWNPGVGETQYF.

This sequence joins TRBV4-1 and TRBJ1-1, with D hard to call. With 0 bases removed from V and 4 bases from J, the gap between germline ends came to 9 bases. The CDR3 covers 14 residues. Looked up from germline, CDR1 is MGHRA and CDR2 is YSYEKL. The CDR3 reads CASSQEVTVTEAFF. The CDR3, as DNA: TGCGCCAGCAGCCAAGAGGTAACCGTCACTGAAGCTTTCTTT.

The chain links TRBV5-1 to TRBJ2-5, with TRBD2 matching 11 bases. CDR3 length: 15 amino acids. With 1 base clipped from V and 4 bases from J, the junction kept 3 bases outside the gene matches. The germline CDR1 and CDR2 sequences are SGHRS and YFSETQ. CDR3 region: CASSLLAGGVETQYF. CDR3 sequence (DNA): TGCGCCAGCAGCTTGCTAGCGGGGGGCGTAGAGACCCAGTACTTC.

This clone was observed once. The chain has TRBV21-1 and TRBJ2-7; TRBD2 reflects the table's D call only, with no check against the DNA. TRBV21-1 is a pseudogene. This CDR3 contains 15 residues. The chain's CDR3 is CASSRLAGQTYEQYF. In DNA, the CDR3 is TGTGCCAGCAGCAGACTAGCGGGACAAACCTACGAGCAGTACTTC.

The chain links TRBV9 to TRBJ2-7; a possible D gene is TRBD1 (6 bases). From germline, CDR1 is SGDLS and CDR2 YYNGEE. V shed 1 base and J shed 2 bases, with 13 bases lying between them. The CDR3 extends over 15 amino acids. CDR3 sequence: CASSVSVGAAYEQYF. Here the CDR3 DNA reads TGTGCCAGCAGCGTATCTGTGGGGGCAGCCTACGAGCAGTACTTC.

Only one count was recorded for this clone. J is TRBJ2-7 and V is TRBV19, with D tentatively TRBD2 (5 bases). Germline CDR1 LNHDA, CDR2 SQIVND (reference sequence). The CDR3 extends over 13 amino acids. Trimming stripped 3 bases from V and 2 bases from J, with 8 bases between. The CDR3 protein is CASSMGRAYEQYF. CDR3 coding DNA: TGTGCCAGTAGTATGGGGAGAGCCTACGAGCAGTACTTC.

This chain joins TRBV19 and TRBJ1-2; no clear D. Looked up from germline, CDR1 is LNHDA and CDR2 is SQIVND (reference sequence). CDR3 length: 15 amino acids. With 5 bases removed from V and 3 bases from J, the gap between germline ends came to 16 bases. CDR3 sequence reads: CASSPLGEGYYGYTF. In nucleotides, the CDR3 is TGTGCCAGTAGTCCCCTCGGGGAGGGCTACTATGGCTACACCTTC. The complete variable domain, with remaining parts taken from reference TRBV19 and TRBJ1-2, reads DGGITQSPKYLFRKEGQNVTLSCEQNLNHDAMYWYRQDPGQGLRLIYYSQIVNDFQKGDIAEGYSVSREKKESFPLTVTSAQKNPTAFYLCASSPLGEGYYGYTFGSGTRLTVV.

As concerns this clone: The identical CDR3 is also encoded by other nucleotide sequences in the sample. This chain joins TRBV5-1 and TRBJ1-2; D remains ambiguous. The V end was cut by 2 bases, the J end by 2 bases, with 10 bases between. Per germline, CDR1 SGHRS and CDR2 YFSETQ. The CDR3 is 14 amino acids. The CDR3 here is CASSLAGRNYGYTF. The CDR3, as DNA: TGCGCCAGCAGCTTAGCAGGTCGAAACTATGGCTACACCTTC.

The CDR3 DNA follows: TGCGCCAGCAGCCGTCAGGGGGAGGCCACTGAAGCTTTCTTT. Protein product: CASSRQGEATEAFF. V and J are TRBV5-1 and TRBJ1-1; 7 bases map to TRBD1. V gave up 4 bases and J gave up 4 bases; unmatched junction bases: 7. The CDR3 runs 14 residues. From germline, CDR1 is SGHRS and CDR2 YFSETQ.

The CDR3 spells CASTPTGSSGANVLTF. The DNA for the CDR3 is TGTGCCAGCACCCCCACAGGAAGCTCTGGGGCCAACGTCCTGACTTTC. The chain combines TRBV7-9 with TRBJ2-6; a possible D gene is TRBD1 (5 bases). Germline loops: CDR1 SEHNR, CDR2 FQNEAQ (reference sequence). V lost 7 bases and J lost 0, with 13 bases in between. This CDR3 is 16 amino acids long.

The V call is TRBV19, the J call TRBJ1-2; D possibly corresponds to TRBD1 (5 bases). Trimming left V 10 bases short and J 0 bases short, with 12 bases between. This CDR3 has 13 amino acids. Germline V lookup: CDR1 LNHDA, CDR2 SQIVND (reference sequence). This chain's CDR3 is CATRGGTNYGYTF. The CDR3 region has the DNA TGTGCCACCCGTGGGGGGACTAACTATGGCTACACCTTC.

The chain uses TRBV6-6 and TRBJ1-2; no clear D gene. The ends were cut back, 7 bases at V and 2 bases at J, with 14 bases in the middle. CDR3 length: 14 amino acids. Germline lookup yields CDR1 MNHNY and CDR2 SVGAGI (reference sequence). The CDR3 DNA reads as TGTGCCAGCAATCCCCGGAGTACGAACTATGGCTACACCTTC. Translating gives CASNPRSTNYGYTF.

This clone appeared once. The chain uses TRBV2 and TRBJ2-3; no clear D gene. The V end was cut by 5 bases, the J end by 5 bases, with 14 bases between. The CDR3 runs to 14 residues. CDR1 is SNHLY, CDR2 FYNNEI, per germline. CDR3 nucleotides: TGTGCCAGCAGTACCCGGGTAGCTGGAGATACGCAGTATTTT. Its protein is CASSTRVAGDTQYF.

The CDR3 is CASSSRTGRWNEQFF. DNA of the CDR3: TGTGCCAGCAGTTCCAGGACAGGGAGATGGAATGAGCAGTTCTTC. V and J are TRBV28 and TRBJ2-1; 8 positions agree with TRBD1. The V gene's germline CDR1 is MDHEN and CDR2 SYDVKM. The length of the CDR3 is 15 residues. Germline trimming cut 4 bases from V and 7 bases from J; bases unmatched to any gene: 9.

This chain uses TRBV9 with TRBJ2-5; D is ambiguous. V was shortened by 4 bases and J by 5 bases, with 18 bases between the two germline ends. This CDR3 has 15 residues. The germline V gene encodes CDR1 SGDLS and CDR2 YYNGEE. CDR3 amino acids: CASSFSRTEGETQYF. CDR3 DNA sequence: TGTGCCAGCAGCTTTTCCCGGACGGAAGGGGAGACCCAGTACTTC.

This chain connects TRBV7-9 to TRBJ2-2; 8 bases align to TRBD1. V dropped 2 bases and J dropped 6; count of bases not matched to a gene: 8. Germline V gene sequence: CDR1 SEHNR, CDR2 FQNEAQ (reference sequence). This CDR3 spans 16 amino acids. The CDR3 is CASSLYGQGAAGELFF. The DNA of the CDR3 is TGTGCCAGCAGCTTATACGGGCAGGGGGCCGCCGGGGAGCTGTTTTTT.

This clone has only one observation. The V gene is TRBV20-1, the J gene TRBJ1-2; D ambiguous. The germline gives CDR1 DFQATT, CDR2 SNEGSKA (reference sequence). This CDR3 has 11 residues. Trimming stripped 6 bases from V and 6 bases from J, with 11 bases between. CDR3 nucleotides: TGCAGTGCCACCGAGCTCCATGGCTACACCTTC. As protein: CSATELHGYTF.

The rearrangement joins TRBV28 to TRBJ1-5; D is possibly TRBD1 (5 bases). V was pared by 3 bases and J by 0 bases, with 15 bases between. The CDR3 has 17 residues. The V gene's germline CDR1 is MDHEN and CDR2 SYDVKM. The CDR3 region is CASSFRGEYLSNQPQHF. CDR3 DNA: TGTGCCAGCAGTTTTAGGGGCGAGTACCTTAGCAATCAGCCCCAGCATTTT.